This T cell receptor beta chain was profiled in a study of T-cell memory formation after mild COVID-19. On the study more broadly: TCR clustering was largely donor specific. Study-wide results and limits: Nothing confirmed that second-wave clones peaking on day 37 were specific for SARS-CoV-2.

This clonotype was seen more than once but under ten times. The antigen remains undetermined. TCRdb re-called the 5' RACE reads through MiXCR, storing one row per CDR3 protein. The table shows roughly 170,000 distinct CDR3 sequences, with less than 20% occurring only once. The receptor comes from a man aged 18 to 29 who had mild COVID-19 (a few samples of this study predate the infection). Cell type and time point are not known. Sequencing was carried out using PBMCs or a T cell subset sorted from them (not recorded which).

CDR3 region: CASSLWGNTIYF. CDR3 nucleotide sequence: TGTGCCAGCAGTTTATGGGGAAACACCATATATTTT. The chain links TRBV12-3 or TRBV12-4 to TRBJ1-3; D is uncertain. V lost 2 bases and J lost 4, with 3 bases in between. This CDR3 region has 12 residues.